The 23 T cell receptor beta chains in this list originate from one sample, sequenced in a study of cytomegalovirus exposure and HLA in healthy donors. PCR employed 60 Vbeta and 13 Jbeta primers. Generated by immunoSEQ multiplex PCR, the TCRdb table keeps only in-frame clones and is missing some. The table shows fewer than 150,000 clones, with about 82% occurring only once. Sequencing input: PBMCs. These TCRs come from a man aged 30-40 years in good health and CMV-seronegative.

The chain is built from TRBV2 and TRBJ1-3; the D gene is possibly TRBD1 (5 bases). V lost 3 bases and J 0 bases, leaving 12 bases between the germline ends. CDR3 length equals 16 residues. Germline CDR1 and CDR2: SNHLY and FYNNEI. The DNA for the CDR3 is TGTGCCAGCAGTGATAGACAGTCAAGCTCTGGAAACACCATATATTTT. Its translation: CASSDRQSSSGNTIYF.

The genes are TRBV13 and TRBJ1-6; no clear D gene. Trimming left V 0 bases short and J 8 bases short, with 11 bases between. The CDR3 is made up of 15 amino acids. Germline V gene data show CDR1 as PRHDT and CDR2 as FYEKMQ (reference sequence). DNA for the CDR3: TGTGCCAGCAGCTTAGGCCCCGACATCTATTCACCCCTCCACTTT. It codes for CASSLGPDIYSPLHF. The full variable domain, its missing parts supplied by reference TRBV13 and TRBJ1-6, is AAGVIQSPRHLIKEKRETATLKCYPIPRHDTVYWYQQGPGQDPQFLISFYEKMQSDKGSIPDRFSAQQFSDYHSELNMSSLELGDSALYFCASSLGPDIYSPLHFGNGTRLTVT.

V is TRBV6-5 and J is TRBJ1-5, with TRBD1 matching 9 bases. Trimming took 7 bases from V and 4 from J; bases not matched to a gene: 8. This CDR3 is 15 amino acids long. Germline V gives CDR1 MNHEY, CDR2 SVGAGI. CDR3 amino acids: CASKKQGAQNQPQHF. The CDR3 DNA reads as TGTGCCAGCAAAAAACAGGGGGCCCAAAATCAGCCCCAGCATTTT.

This clone was counted once. In DNA, the CDR3 is TGTGCCAGCAGCCAAGCATTAAGCCCGGGCACTGAAGCTTTCTTT. Its protein is CASSQALSPGTEAFF. This rearrangement joins TRBV14 to TRBJ1-1; D not certain. The CDR3 has 15 amino acids. V was clipped by 1 base and J by 4 bases, with 13 bases between them. Germline CDR1 reads SGHDN; CDR2 reads FVKESK.

The chain links TRBV2 to TRBJ1-2, with D uncertain. V lost 3 bases, J lost 7 bases, and 12 bases lay in between. Per the germline V gene, CDR1 is SNHLY and CDR2 is FYNNEI. CDR3 length: 13 amino acids. CDR3 coding DNA: TGTGCCAGCAGTGAGATGCGGGTTTCTGGCTACACCTTC. Its protein is CASSEMRVSGYTF.

The chain employs TRBV2 and TRBJ2-5; TRBD1 aligns across 10 bases. CDR1 and CDR2 from the germline V gene are SNHLY and FYNNEI. The V and J ends lost 2 bases and 6 bases, in that order; junction bases with no gene match: 12. The CDR3 spans 17 residues. The CDR3 DNA is TGTGCCAGCAGTGAAAAGGTTTTGAGGGACAGGGGAAAGACCCAGTACTTC. Translating it yields CASSEKVLRDRGKTQYF.

V is TRBV7-6 and J is TRBJ1-2; 8 bases are a match to TRBD1. Per the germline V gene, CDR1 is SGHVS and CDR2 is FNYEAQ. The CDR3 runs 13 residues. V shed 8 bases and J 4 bases; nucleotides not matched to a gene: 6. CDR3: CASGQGAGYGYTF. The CDR3 nucleotides read TGTGCCAGCGGGCAGGGGGCCGGCTATGGCTACACCTTC.

J is TRBJ2-5 and V is TRBV27; tentatively, D is TRBD2 (5 bases). This CDR3 comprises 13 residues. The V gene's germline CDR1 is MNHEY and CDR2 SMNVEV (reference sequence). V was pared by 5 bases and J by 5 bases, with 12 bases between. CDR3 sequence reads: CASSQRRLETQYF. The CDR3, as DNA: TGTGCCAGCAGTCAACGGAGGTTGGAGACCCAGTACTTC.

This chain links TRBV5-1 with TRBJ2-5, with 10 bases identical to TRBD2. V lost 4 bases, J lost 1 base, and 19 bases stayed unmatched. CDR3 length: 20 amino acids. Looked up from germline, CDR1 is SGHRS and CDR2 is YFSETQ. The CDR3 coding sequence is TGCGCCAGCAGCCTAAGTCTGGAACTAGCGGGACCCGTGCCCCAAGAGACCCAGTACTTC. Protein sequence: CASSLSLELAGPVPQETQYF.

The V call is TRBV4-1, the J call TRBJ1-5; D may be TRBD1 (6 bases). CDR3 length equals 17 residues. Trimming removed 1 base at V and 2 bases at J, with 15 bases between. From germline, CDR1 is MGHRA and CDR2 YSYEKL. The chain's CDR3 is CASSQAEQGLGNQPQHF. CDR3 coding DNA: TGCGCCAGCAGCCAAGCCGAACAGGGTCTGGGCAATCAGCCCCAGCATTTT.

The chain uses TRBV10-3 and TRBJ1-1, with 8 bases identical to TRBD1. There are 15 residues in the CDR3. CDR1 and CDR2 (germline): ENHRY, SYGVKD. V dropped 6 bases and J dropped 1; count of bases not matched to a gene: 7. The CDR3 spells CAIRAGTGQNTEAFF. CDR3 coding DNA: TGTGCCATCAGAGCTGGGACAGGCCAGAACACTGAAGCTTTCTTT.

The chain combines TRBV6-5 with TRBJ1-2; 7 nucleotides agree with TRBD1. The V gene's germline CDR1 is MNHEY and CDR2 SVGAGI. With V trimmed by 5 bases and J by 3 bases, 6 bases remained unmatched. The CDR3 runs to 14 residues. For the CDR3, the DNA is TGTGCCAGCAGTCACAGGGGCTCGGACTATGGCTACACCTTC. Translated, it gives CASSHRGSDYGYTF.

The rearrangement links TRBV2 to TRBJ2-3; 9 nucleotides match TRBD1. Trimming cost V 5 bases and J 0 bases; bases outside gene matches: 3. The CDR3 runs to 15 residues. Germline CDR1 and CDR2: SNHLY and FYNNEI. DNA for the CDR3: TGTGCCAGCAGTCCGGACAGGGGAAGCACAGATACGCAGTATTTT. Its protein is CASSPDRGSTDTQYF.

V is TRBV27 and J is TRBJ2-7; D gene unclear. The germline CDR1 and CDR2 sequences are MNHEY and SMNVEV (reference sequence). Trimming took 0 bases from V and 6 from J, leaving 9 bases between them. The CDR3 loop spans 13 amino acids. The CDR3 region has the DNA TGTGCCAGCAGTTTATCTAGAGGAAGCGAGCAGTACTTC. Its translation: CASSLSRGSEQYF.

The chain employs TRBV7-8 and TRBJ2-6, with TRBD1 identical over 9 bases. V lost 3 bases and J lost 0; bases outside the gene matches: 6. Germline CDR1 is SGHVS and CDR2 is FQNEAQ. The CDR3 extends over 18 amino acids. The DNA for the CDR3 is TGTGCCAGCAGCTTCCGGGACAGGGTCCTCTCTGGGGCCAACGTCCTGACTTTC. It specifies CASSFRDRVLSGANVLTF.

V is TRBV16 and J is TRBJ1-3; TRBD1 matches at 7 bases. The germline gives CDR1 KGHSY, CDR2 FQNENV. V trimming: 3 bases; J trimming: 0 bases; junction bases outside the gene matches: 11. CDR3 length equals 18 residues. CDR3 amino acids: CASSQGTDLLNSGNTIYF. CDR3 DNA sequence: TGTGCCAGCAGCCAGGGGACAGACCTTCTAAACTCTGGAAACACCATATATTTT.

This rearrangement joins TRBV7-9 to TRBJ2-7, with D perhaps TRBD2 (6 bases). The CDR3 spans 13 residues. V was clipped by 6 bases and J by 5 bases, with 14 bases between them. Germline-derived CDR1 and CDR2 are SEHNR and FQNEAQ (reference sequence). In DNA, the CDR3 is TGTGCCAGCAGTGCCGGGACTCACGACGAGCAGTACTTC. This codes for CASSAGTHDEQYF.

The chain links TRBV18 to TRBJ1-5, with D perhaps TRBD1 (5 bases). The V gene's germline CDR1 is KGHSH and CDR2 LQKENI. The V end was cut by 5 bases, the J end by 3 bases, with 11 bases between. This CDR3 is 14 amino acids long. CDR3 DNA sequence: TGTGCCAGCTCATTCAGACAGTCCAATCAGCCCCAGCATTTT. Its protein is CASSFRQSNQPQHF.

There are a few counts of this clone. V and J are TRBV6-1 and TRBJ1-4; TRBD1 matches at 9 bases. CDR1 and CDR2 (germline): MNHNS, SASEGT. The CDR3 has 17 amino acids. Germline trimming cut 3 bases from V and 7 bases from J; bases unmatched to any gene: 12. The CDR3 region has the DNA TGTGCCAGCAGTGACCCCGGGACAGGGTCCTGGGGTGAAAAACTGTTTTTT. Translated: CASSDPGTGSWGEKLFF.

This chain joins TRBV29-1 and TRBJ1-3, with D perhaps TRBD1 (6 bases). V shed 7 bases and J shed 2 bases, with 15 bases lying between them. The germline V gene has CDR1 SQVTM and CDR2 ANQGSEA. The CDR3 runs 14 residues. Here the CDR3 reads CSAAEQGPGNTIYF. For the CDR3, the DNA is TGCAGCGCGGCGGAACAGGGACCTGGAAACACCATATATTTT. The full variable domain, rest sourced from reference TRBV29-1 and TRBJ1-3, is SAVISQKPSRDICQRGTSLTIQCQVDSQVTMMFWYRQQPGQSLTLIATANQGSEATYESGFVIDKFPISRPNLTFSTLTVSNMSPEDSSIYLCSAAEQGPGNTIYFGEGSWLTVV.

A note on this clone: A much larger clone lies one base from this, so it may be a read error. This sequence joins TRBV7-9 and TRBJ2-2; 9 nucleotides agree with TRBD2. Germline loops: CDR1 SEHNR, CDR2 FQNEAQ (reference sequence). The CDR3 runs to 15 residues. Losses at the gene ends were 3 bases for V and 1 base for J; bases not matched to a gene: 0. The CDR3, as DNA: TGTGCCAGCAGCTTTAGCGGGGGGAACACCGGGGAGCTGTTTTTT. Protein sequence: CASSFSGGNTGELFF.

The V call is TRBV5-4, the J call TRBJ2-7; maybe TRBD1 (5 bases). V dropped 4 bases and J dropped 2 bases, with 19 bases sitting between them. CDR1 and CDR2 from the germline V gene are SGHNT and YYREEE (reference sequence). CDR3 length equals 16 residues. The DNA for the CDR3 is TGTGCCAGCAGCCCGACTTTCCAGACAGCAACCTACGAGCAGTACTTC. Translation gives CASSPTFQTATYEQYF.

The rearrangement links TRBV9 to TRBJ2-1, with 14 bases identical to TRBD2. Germline-derived CDR1 and CDR2 are SGDLS and YYNGEE. J lost 6 bases, V lost 6 bases, and 5 bases had no gene match. The CDR3 totals 15 residues. CDR3 bases: TGTGCCAGCATCCTCGGGACTAGCGGGAGCAATGAGCAGTTCTTC. It encodes CASILGTSGSNEQFF.